The T cell receptor (beta chain) described here comes from a study of blood T cell repertoires in COVID-19 (dated by TCRdb to 2018 to 2020). Context from the whole study: Samples covering the acute and convalescent phases of COVID-19 were provided by collaborators in the United States, Italy and Spain. HLA class I and class II types, where available, came from metadata supplied by the sample provider rather than from assay-based typing. Deeply sampled blood TCRbeta repertoires from subjects exposed to, actively infected with, or recovered from COVID-19 were included in the dataset. The material from the prospective study consisted of cDNA or gDNA derived from T cells, B-cell-depleted T cells, or PBMCs. Samples came from the ongoing ImmuneRACE study (first 160 participants) plus 1,254 subjects from 6 global collaborators. The repertoires were released in a freely available public database meant as a resource for research on the immune response to SARS-CoV-2. Nearly every sample came with metadata listing a de-identified subject ID, COVID-19 status, age in years and sex.

The trim is 2 bases for V and 5 bases for J, with a gap of 15 bases between the germline ends. Including the terminal cysteine and phenylalanine, the CDR3 comprises 16 residues. Kept here is only the CDR3 DNA, which spans 48 bases and is read in frame from base 1. CDR1 LGHNT and CDR2 FRNRAP were looked up in the germline V gene. Participants in the prospective study were enrolled through a virtual design, were aged about 18 to 100 years, and lived in about 25 United States geographic areas. In the prospective study, cohorts were assigned on the basis of participant-reported clinical history obtained from a screening survey and a study questionnaire. Recovered participants in ImmuneRACE Cohort 3 were defined as having two consecutive negative NP/OP PCR tests, clearance from a healthcare professional, or resolution of symptoms. In the prospective study, mobile phlebotomists collected whole blood, serum and a nasopharyngeal or oropharyngeal swab from each participant. Over a roughly two-month period, participants in the prospective study had the option of providing additional blood draws and questionnaires. Before DNA extraction, prospective study blood samples were shipped either frozen or at room temperature.

This clone was seen once. Its antigen has not been determined. No base qualities exist here, and no much larger clone lies one base off it. TCRbeta CDR3 regions were amplified from genomic DNA by means of the immunoSEQ Assay, a bias-controlled multiplex PCR. As for how the authors treated the data: The number of nucleated cells in each sample was estimated from the amplification of reference gene primers within the assay. To quantify the absolute abundance of each unique TCRbeta CDR3 rearrangement, sequence reads were collapsed and filtered. For each sample, productive Simpson clonality was calculated as the square root of Simpson's diversity index across productive rearrangements. What TCRdb holds here is the immuneACCESS table cut down to in-frame rearrangements. Part of the clones is not present; checked against another copy, under half of the missing clones reflect an unresolved V gene, and the others are unexplained. V and J calls and clone size are as listed in that table; D and trimming were resolved from the DNA. The sample table contains 430,000 or so clones; only one count was recorded for around nine tenths of them. Of the sample, around 1.9% is held by the ten largest clones.

What the authors observed across the whole study: The amount of clinical and demographic metadata varied by source and participant and was provided uncurated.

Sequencing was performed on PBMCs or T cells enriched from blood (not recorded which). This chain joins TRBV12-5 to TRBJ1-4, with an unclear D gene assignment. The receptor was derived from a woman aged 35 to 49 who had recovered from COVID-19. The CDR3 loop reads CASGLLSRVGNEKLFF. The DNA sequence is given as TGTGCTAGTGGTTTGCTTTCGAGGGTCGGGAATGAAAAACTGTTTTTT.